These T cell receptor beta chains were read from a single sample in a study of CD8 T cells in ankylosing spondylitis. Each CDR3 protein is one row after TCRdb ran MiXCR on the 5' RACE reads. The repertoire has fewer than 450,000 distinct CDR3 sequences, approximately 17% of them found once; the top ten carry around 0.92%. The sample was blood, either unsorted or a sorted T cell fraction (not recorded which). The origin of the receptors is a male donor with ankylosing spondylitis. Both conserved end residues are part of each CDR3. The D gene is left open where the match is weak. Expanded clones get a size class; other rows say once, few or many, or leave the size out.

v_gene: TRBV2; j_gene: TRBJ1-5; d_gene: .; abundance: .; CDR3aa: CASSVPLNQPQHF; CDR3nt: TGTGCCAGCAGTGTACCACTCAATCAGCCCCAGCATTTT
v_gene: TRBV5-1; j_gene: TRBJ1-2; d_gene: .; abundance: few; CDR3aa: CASSDGGTGYTF; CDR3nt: TGCGCCAGCAGCGATGGGGGTACTGGCTACACCTTC
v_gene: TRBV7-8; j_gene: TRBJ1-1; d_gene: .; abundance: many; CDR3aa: CASSGSGTGHKNTEAFF; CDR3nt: TGTGCCAGCAGCGGATCTGGGACGGGACATAAGAACACTGAAGCTTTCTTT
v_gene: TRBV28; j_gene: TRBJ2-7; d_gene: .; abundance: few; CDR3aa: CASSLTRRRDGPYEQYF; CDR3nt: TGTGCCAGCAGTTTAACCCGCCGGAGGGACGGACCCTACGAGCAGTACTTC
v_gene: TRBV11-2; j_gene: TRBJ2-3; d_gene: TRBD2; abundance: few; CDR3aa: CASSSGLAGLTDTQYF; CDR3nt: TGTGCCAGCAGCTCCGGACTAGCGGGACTCACAGATACGCAGTATTTT
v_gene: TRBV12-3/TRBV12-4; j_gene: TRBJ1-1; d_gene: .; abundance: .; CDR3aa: CASSGGASTEAFF; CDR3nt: TGTGCCAGCAGTGGCGGGGCGTCCACTGAAGCTTTCTTT
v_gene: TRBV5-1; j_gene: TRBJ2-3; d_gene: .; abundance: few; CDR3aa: CASSSGTGDTQYF; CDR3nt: TGCGCCAGCAGCTCAGGGACTGGCGATACGCAGTATTTT
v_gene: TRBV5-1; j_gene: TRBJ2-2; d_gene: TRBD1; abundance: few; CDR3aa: CASSTDRASIVGELFF; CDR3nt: TGCGCCAGCAGCACGGACAGGGCATCGATCGTCGGGGAGCTGTTTTTT
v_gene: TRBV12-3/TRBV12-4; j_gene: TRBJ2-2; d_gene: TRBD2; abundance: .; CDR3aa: CASSPSRLAGPGTGELFF; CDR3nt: TGTGCCAGCAGTCCGTCACGACTAGCCGGTCCTGGCACCGGGGAGCTGTTTTTT
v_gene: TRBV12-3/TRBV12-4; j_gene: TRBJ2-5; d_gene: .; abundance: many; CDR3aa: CASSTRQPHQETQYF; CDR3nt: TGTGCCAGCAGTACCCGACAACCCCACCAAGAGACCCAGTACTTC
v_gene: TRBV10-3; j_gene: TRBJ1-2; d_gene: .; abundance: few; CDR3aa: CAISEQGNGYTF; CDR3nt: TGTGCCATCAGTGAACAGGGTAATGGCTACACCTTC
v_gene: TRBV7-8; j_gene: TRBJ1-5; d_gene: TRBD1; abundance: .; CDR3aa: CASSHRTGEISNQPQHF; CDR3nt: TGTGCCAGCAGTCACCGGACAGGCGAGATTAGCAATCAGCCCCAGCATTTT
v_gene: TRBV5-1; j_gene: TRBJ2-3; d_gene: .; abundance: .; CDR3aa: CASSLDQPPDTQYF; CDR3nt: TGCGCCAGCAGCTTGGACCAACCCCCAGATACGCAGTATTTT
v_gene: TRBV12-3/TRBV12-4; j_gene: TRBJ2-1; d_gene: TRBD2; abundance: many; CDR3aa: CASSWGLAGEVEQFF; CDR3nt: TGTGCCAGCAGTTGGGGACTAGCGGGAGAGGTTGAGCAGTTCTTC
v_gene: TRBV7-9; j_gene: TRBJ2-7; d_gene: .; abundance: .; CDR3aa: CASSSRGAQLYEQYF; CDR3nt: TGTGCCAGCAGCTCCAGGGGCGCCCAGTTATACGAGCAGTACTTC
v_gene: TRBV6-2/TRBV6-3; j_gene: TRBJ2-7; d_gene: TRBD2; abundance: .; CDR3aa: CASTRLAGKVREQYF; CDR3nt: TGTGCCAGCACAAGACTAGCGGGGAAAGTACGCGAGCAGTACTTC
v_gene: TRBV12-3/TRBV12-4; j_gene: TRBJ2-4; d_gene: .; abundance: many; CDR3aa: CATAQDKNIQYF; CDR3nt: TGTGCCACAGCACAGGACAAAAACATTCAGTACTTC
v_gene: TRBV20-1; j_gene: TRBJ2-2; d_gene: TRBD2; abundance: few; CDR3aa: CSASRASGRTRTGELFF; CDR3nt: TGCAGTGCTAGTCGGGCTAGCGGGAGGACTCGCACCGGGGAGCTGTTTTTT
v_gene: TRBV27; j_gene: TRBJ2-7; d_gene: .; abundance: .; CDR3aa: CASRTAGKNSYEQYF; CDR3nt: TGTGCCAGCCGCACAGCGGGCAAAAACAGCTACGAGCAGTACTTC
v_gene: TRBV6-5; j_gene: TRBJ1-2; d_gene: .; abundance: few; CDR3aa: CASSSHTTAGNGYTF; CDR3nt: TGTGCCAGCAGTTCCCATACCACAGCAGGAAATGGCTACACCTTC
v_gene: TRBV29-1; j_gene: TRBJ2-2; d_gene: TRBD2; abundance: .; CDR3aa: CSVHSGREGTGELFF; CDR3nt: TGCAGCGTGCATAGCGGGAGAGAGGGCACCGGGGAGCTGTTTTTT
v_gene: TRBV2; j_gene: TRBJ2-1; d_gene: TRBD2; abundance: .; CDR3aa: CASSPNPSGPYNEQFF; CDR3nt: TGTGCCAGCAGTCCGAACCCTAGCGGGCCATACAATGAGCAGTTCTTC
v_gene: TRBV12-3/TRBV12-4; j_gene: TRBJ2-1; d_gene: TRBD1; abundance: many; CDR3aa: CASQGATYNEQFF; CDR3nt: TGTGCCAGCCAGGGGGCTACCTACAATGAGCAGTTCTTC
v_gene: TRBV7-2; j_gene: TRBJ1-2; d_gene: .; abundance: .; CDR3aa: CASSLGVGQYSNYGYTF; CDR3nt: TGTGCCAGCAGCTTAGGAGTCGGGCAGTATTCTAACTATGGCTACACCTTC
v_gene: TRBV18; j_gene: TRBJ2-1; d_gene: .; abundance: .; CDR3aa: CASSPLRGDYNEQFF; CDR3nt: TGTGCCAGCTCACCGCTTCGCGGGGACTACAATGAGCAGTTCTTC
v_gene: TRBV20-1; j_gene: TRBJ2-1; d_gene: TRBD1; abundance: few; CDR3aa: CSAPDRGLYNEQFF; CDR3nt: TGCAGTGCTCCTGACAGGGGGCTTTACAATGAGCAGTTCTTC
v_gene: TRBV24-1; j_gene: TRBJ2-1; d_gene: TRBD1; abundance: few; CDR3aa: CATSETGTGNTNEQFF; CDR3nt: TGTGCCACCAGTGAAACCGGGACAGGGAACACAAATGAGCAGTTCTTC
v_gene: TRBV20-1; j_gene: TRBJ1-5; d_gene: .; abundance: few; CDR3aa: CSAEASGRDQPQHF; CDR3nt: TGCAGTGCTGAAGCCTCAGGGCGCGACCAGCCCCAGCATTTT
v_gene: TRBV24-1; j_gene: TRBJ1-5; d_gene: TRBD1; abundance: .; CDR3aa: CATSDPGQGNQPQHF; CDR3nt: TGTGCCACCAGTGACCCTGGACAGGGGAATCAGCCCCAGCATTTT
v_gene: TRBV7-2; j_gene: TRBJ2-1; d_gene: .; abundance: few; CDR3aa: CAGSVEQFF; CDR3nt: TGTGCCGGGAGCGTAGAGCAGTTCTTC
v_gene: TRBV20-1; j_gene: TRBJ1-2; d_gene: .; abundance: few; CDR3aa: CSARVVRGYTF; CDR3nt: TGCAGTGCTAGAGTGGTCCGCGGCTACACCTTC
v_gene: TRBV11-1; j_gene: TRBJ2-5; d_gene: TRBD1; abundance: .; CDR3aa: CASSLVVFGGQVQETQYF; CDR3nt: TGTGCCAGCAGCTTAGTTGTCTTTGGAGGACAGGTCCAAGAGACCCAGTACTTC
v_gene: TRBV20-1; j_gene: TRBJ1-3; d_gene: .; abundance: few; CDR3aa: CSARGPNTGNTIYF; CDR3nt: TGCAGTGCTAGAGGCCCCAATACTGGAAACACCATATATTTT
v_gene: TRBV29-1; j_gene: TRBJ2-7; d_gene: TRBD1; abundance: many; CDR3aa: CSVEVSGTGGRGEQYF; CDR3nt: TGCAGCGTTGAAGTTTCGGGGACAGGGGGTCGAGGCGAGCAGTACTTC
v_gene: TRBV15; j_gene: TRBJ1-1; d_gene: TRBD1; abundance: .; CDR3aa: CATSRAGGKHTEAFF; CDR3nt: TGTGCCACCAGCAGGGCAGGGGGTAAGCACACTGAAGCTTTCTTT
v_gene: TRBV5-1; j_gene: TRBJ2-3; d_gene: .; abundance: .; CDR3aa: CASKGLVATDTQYF; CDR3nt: TGCGCCAGCAAGGGGTTGGTGGCCACAGATACGCAGTATTTT
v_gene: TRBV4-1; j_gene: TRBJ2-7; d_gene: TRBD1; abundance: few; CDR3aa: CASSLRDRGPYEQYF; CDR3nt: TGCGCCAGCAGCCTCCGGGACAGGGGTCCCTACGAGCAGTACTTC
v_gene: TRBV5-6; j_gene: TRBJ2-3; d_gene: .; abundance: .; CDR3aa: CASSSPGRAATDTQYF; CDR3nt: TGTGCCAGCAGCTCACCCGGACGGGCCGCCACAGATACGCAGTATTTT
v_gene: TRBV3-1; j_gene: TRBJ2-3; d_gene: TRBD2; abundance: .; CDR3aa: CASSLRGGVTQYF; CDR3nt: TGTGCCAGCAGCCTCCGGGGGGGAGTTACGCAGTATTTT
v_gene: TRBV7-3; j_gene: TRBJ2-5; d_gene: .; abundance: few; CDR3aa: CASSRDQGETQYF; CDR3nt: TGTGCCAGCAGCCGCGACCAGGGAGAGACCCAGTACTTC
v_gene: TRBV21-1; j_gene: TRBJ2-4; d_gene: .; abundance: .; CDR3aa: CASRKGQGRRAKNIQYF; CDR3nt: TGTGCCAGCAGAAAGGGACAGGGTAGACGCGCCAAAAACATTCAGTACTTC
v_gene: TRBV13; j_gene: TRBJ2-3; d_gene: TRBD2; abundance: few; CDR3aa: CASSMLAGGNTDTQYF; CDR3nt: TGTGCCAGCAGCATGTTAGCGGGGGGAAACACAGATACGCAGTATTTT
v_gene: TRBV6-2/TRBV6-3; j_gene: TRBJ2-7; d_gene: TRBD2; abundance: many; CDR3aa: CASSYTRGGWSYEQYF; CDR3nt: TGTGCCAGCAGTTATACCCGGGGGGGATGGTCCTACGAGCAGTACTTC
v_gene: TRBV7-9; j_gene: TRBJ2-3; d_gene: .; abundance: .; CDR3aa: CASSLPVLSTDTQYF; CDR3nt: TGTGCCAGCAGCTTGCCGGTTTTAAGCACAGATACGCAGTATTTT
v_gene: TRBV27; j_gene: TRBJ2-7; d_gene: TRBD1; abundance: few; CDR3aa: CASSSTGTGSHEQYF; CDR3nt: TGTGCCAGCAGTTCCACCGGGACAGGGTCCCACGAGCAGTACTTC
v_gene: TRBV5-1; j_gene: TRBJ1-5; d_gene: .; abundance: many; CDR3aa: CASSTGHMGSNQPQHF; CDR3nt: TGCGCCAGCAGCACAGGACACATGGGTAGCAATCAGCCCCAGCATTTT
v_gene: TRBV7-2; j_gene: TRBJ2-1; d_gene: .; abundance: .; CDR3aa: CASSPDRDSYNEQFF; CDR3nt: TGTGCCAGCAGCCCGGACCGGGACTCTTACAATGAGCAGTTCTTC
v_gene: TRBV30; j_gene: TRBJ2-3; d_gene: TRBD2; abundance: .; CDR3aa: CAWSYASGGADTQYF; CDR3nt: TGTGCCTGGAGTTACGCTAGCGGGGGCGCAGATACGCAGTATTTT
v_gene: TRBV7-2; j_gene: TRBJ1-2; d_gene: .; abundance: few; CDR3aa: CASSTNRVPAGYGYTF; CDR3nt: TGTGCCAGCAGCACCAACCGGGTCCCTGCGGGATATGGCTACACCTTC
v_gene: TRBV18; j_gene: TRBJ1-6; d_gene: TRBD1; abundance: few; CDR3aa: CASSPTGTGLGNSPLHF; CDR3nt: TGTGCCAGCTCGCCAACCGGGACAGGACTAGGGAATTCACCCCTCCACTTT
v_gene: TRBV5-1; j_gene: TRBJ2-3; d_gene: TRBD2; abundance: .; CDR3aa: CASSRTGLGGEDTQYF; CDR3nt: TGCGCCAGCAGCCGAACGGGACTAGGGGGTGAGGATACGCAGTATTTT